The entry below gives a single TCR beta chain sequence along with its context. This sample was included in a study of long-term antiretroviral therapy in people with HIV. The authors ran the immunoSEQ assay, v3.0, at survey level. The assay was immunoSEQ multiplex PCR, and TCRdb's table has in-frame clones only and misses some. The sample lists 23,000 or so clones; 79% were seen once. Trimming cost V 4 bases and J 4 bases, with 13 bases left between them. CDR3 length equals 14 residues. Germline loops: CDR1 MNHEY, CDR2 SMNVEV (reference sequence). The receptor was isolated from a man aged 30 to 39 with HIV. The sequencing here drew on unsorted PBMCs, taken 2.1 years after starting antiretroviral therapy. The chain combines TRBV27 with TRBJ1-2, with D possibly matching TRBD1 (5 bases). DNA of the CDR3: TGTGCCAGCAGTTCCTCCACAGGCGTCTATGGCTACACCTTC. This sequence encodes CASSSSTGVYGYTF.